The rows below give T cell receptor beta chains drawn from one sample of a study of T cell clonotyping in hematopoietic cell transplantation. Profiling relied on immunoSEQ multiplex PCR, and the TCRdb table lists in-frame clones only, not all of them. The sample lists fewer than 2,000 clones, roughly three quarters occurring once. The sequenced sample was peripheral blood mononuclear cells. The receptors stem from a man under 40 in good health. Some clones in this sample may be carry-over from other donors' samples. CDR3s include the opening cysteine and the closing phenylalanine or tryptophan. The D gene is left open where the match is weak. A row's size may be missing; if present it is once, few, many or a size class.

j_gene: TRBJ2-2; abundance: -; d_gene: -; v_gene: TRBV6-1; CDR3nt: TGTGCCAGCAGTGAATTCGACACCCAAACCGGGGAGCTGTTTTTT; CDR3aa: CASSEFDTQTGELFF
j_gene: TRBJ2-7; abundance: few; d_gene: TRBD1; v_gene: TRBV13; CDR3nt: TGTGCCAGCAGCCCCGAGACAGGGGCCTACGAGCAGTACTTC; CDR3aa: CASSPETGAYEQYF
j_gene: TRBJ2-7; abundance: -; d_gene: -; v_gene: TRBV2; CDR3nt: TGTGCCAGCAGTGAAATGGAGGAAGAGGGCTCCTACGAGCAGTACTTC; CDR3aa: CASSEMEEEGSYEQYF
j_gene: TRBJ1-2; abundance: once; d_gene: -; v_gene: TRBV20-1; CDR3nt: TGCAGTGCCCAGGTTGGAGCGGGCTACACCTTC; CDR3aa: CSAQVGAGYTF
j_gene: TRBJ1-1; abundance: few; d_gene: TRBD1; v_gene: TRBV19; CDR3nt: TGTGCCAGTAGGCTACAGGGGGACACTGAAGCTTTCTTT; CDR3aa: CASRLQGDTEAFF
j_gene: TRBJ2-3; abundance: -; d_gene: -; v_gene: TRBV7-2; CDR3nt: TGTGCCAGCAGCTTGACTTCATGGGGCACAGATACGCAGTATTTT; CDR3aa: CASSLTSWGTDTQYF
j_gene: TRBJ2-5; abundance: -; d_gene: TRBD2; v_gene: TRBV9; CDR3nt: TGTGCCAGCAGCCCGGGGAGGGGTCAAGAGACCCAGTACTTC; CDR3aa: CASSPGRGQETQYF
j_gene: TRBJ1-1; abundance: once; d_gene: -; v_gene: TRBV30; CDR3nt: TGTGCCTGGGACAAGTATGGAGAAGCTTTCTTT; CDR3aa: CAWDKYGEAFF
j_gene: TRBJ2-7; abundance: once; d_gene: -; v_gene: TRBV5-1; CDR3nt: TGCGCCAGCAGCTTGGGGTGGGACCTCGGGTACGAGCAGTACTTC; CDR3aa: CASSLGWDLGYEQYF
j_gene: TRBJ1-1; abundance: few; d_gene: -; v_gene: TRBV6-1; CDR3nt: TGTGCCAGCAGTGGATGGACAGAGGTGAACACTGAAGCTTTCTTT; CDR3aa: CASSGWTEVNTEAFF
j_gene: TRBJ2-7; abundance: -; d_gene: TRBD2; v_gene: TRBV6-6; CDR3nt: TGTGCCAGCAGTTACTCTACTAGCGGGCCCTACGAGCAGTACTTC; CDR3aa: CASSYSTSGPYEQYF
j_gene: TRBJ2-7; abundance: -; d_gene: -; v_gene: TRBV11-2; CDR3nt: TGTGCCAGCAGCCCCGCGGTGGGTCGCTACGAGCAGTACTTC; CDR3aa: CASSPAVGRYEQYF
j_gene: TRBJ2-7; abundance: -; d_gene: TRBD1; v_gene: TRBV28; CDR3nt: TGTGCCAGCAGTGTGGGACAGGGCTACGAGCAGTACTTC; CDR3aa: CASSVGQGYEQYF
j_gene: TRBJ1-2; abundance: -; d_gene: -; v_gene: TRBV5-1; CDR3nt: TGCGCCAGCAGCTTGGATATGCCATGGAGCTATGGCTACACCTTC; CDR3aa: CASSLDMPWSYGYTF
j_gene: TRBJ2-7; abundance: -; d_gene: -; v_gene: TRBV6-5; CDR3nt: TGTGCCAGCAGTTACTCGATTGGAGTGCCCCCCTACGAGCAGTACTTC; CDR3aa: CASSYSIGVPPYEQYF
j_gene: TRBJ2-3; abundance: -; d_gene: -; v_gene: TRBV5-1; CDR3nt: TGCGCCAGCAGTTATCTACAGGGTTCAGATACGCAGTATTTT; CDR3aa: CASSYLQGSDTQYF